The sequence of this TCR beta chain was determined in a study of cytomegalovirus exposure and HLA in healthy donors. Notes on the study in general: Investigators reported 150 to 200 TCR beta chains as tied to cytomegalovirus. Later examination showed HLA-associated TCR beta chains had greater clonal expansion than equally common others.

It was with 60 Vbeta and 13 Jbeta primers that the PCR ran. Sequencing used immunoSEQ multiplex PCR; TCRdb keeps in-frame clones, though not all of them. The table has some 95,000 clones, around three quarters seen once. Germline CDR1 SGHRS, CDR2 YFSETQ. This CDR3 has 12 residues. V lost 0 bases and J lost 7, with 7 bases in between. Notes on this clone: Its antigen remains unidentified.

The receptor's source is a young man in good health and CMV-seronegative. Sequencing input: PBMCs. The V call is TRBV5-1, the J call TRBJ2-5; D remains ambiguous. CDR3 sequence: CASSLERRTQYF. In nucleotides, the CDR3 is TGCGCCAGCAGCTTGGAGAGAAGGACCCAGTACTTC.